The sequence of this T cell receptor (beta chain) was determined in a study of T cell repertoires in ileal Crohn's disease. Overall study context: Operated complications were stricturing disease (around 61%) and penetrating disease (approximately 39%).

V was clipped by 7 bases and J by 4 bases; unmatched bases: 11. Germline assignment: CDR1 LNHDA and CDR2 SQIVND (reference sequence). This CDR3 has 16 residues. TCRdb keeps only in-frame clones here, not all; method: immunoSEQ multiplex PCR. The sample holds roughly 18,000 clones, approximately 87% seen once. The sequence derives from an adult with Crohn's disease. This sequence joins TRBV19 and TRBJ1-2; 11 nucleotides agree with TRBD1. The sequencing sample was made of ileal tissue. The CDR3, as DNA: TGTGCCAGTACCCCGGGACAGGGGGGAATTCGCTATGGCTACACCTTC. Protein: CASTPGQGGIRYGYTF.